These T cell receptor beta chains were read from a single sample in a study of blood T cell repertoires in COVID-19. This table comes from immunoSEQ multiplex PCR, and its TCRdb copy is limited to in-frame clones, with some not included. The data hold approximately 360,000 clones, with about 89% observed a single time. Sequenced material: PBMCs or T cells enriched from blood (not recorded which). The receptors were gathered from a man aged 35 to 55 in a cohort exposed to, infected with or recovered from COVID-19 (not recorded which). Each CDR3 is given with its conserved first and last residue. Each record gives: clone size, J gene, D gene, V gene, CDR3 protein, CDR3 DNA. A D gene is named only where the DNA matches it firmly. Not every row has a clone size; where given, it reads once, few, many or a size class.

NA,TRBJ1-2,NA,TRBV4-1,CASSQPFEFNYGYTF,TGCGCCAGCAGCCAGCCCTTCGAGTTTAACTATGGCTACACCTTC
NA,TRBJ2-7,NA,TRBV5-1,CASSKDSSYEQYF,TGCGCCAGCAGCAAGGACAGCTCCTACGAGCAGTACTTC
NA,TRBJ2-7,NA,TRBV7-9,CASSSMGHSYEQYF,TGTGCCAGCAGCTCCATGGGGCACTCCTACGAGCAGTACTTC
NA,TRBJ2-7,NA,TRBV10-3,CASMPGQSSYEQYF,TGTGCCTCGATGCCGGGACAAAGCTCCTACGAGCAGTACTTC
NA,TRBJ2-5,NA,TRBV7-9,CASSSLGLYQETQYF,TGTGCCAGCAGCTCCCTAGGTCTTTACCAAGAGACCCAGTACTTC
NA,TRBJ1-1,NA,TRBV29-1,CSVRRGGTEAFF,TGCAGCGTTCGCCGGGGAGGTACTGAAGCTTTCTTT
NA,TRBJ2-1,TRBD2,TRBV5-1,CASSLGTSNEQFF,TGCGCCAGCAGCTTGGGGACTAGTAATGAGCAGTTCTTC
NA,TRBJ2-1,NA,TRBV2,CASTEGLAEYNEQFF,TGTGCCAGCACCGAGGGTCTAGCCGAATACAATGAGCAGTTCTTC
NA,TRBJ1-1,NA,TRBV2,CASTDGGTNTEAFF,TGTGCCAGCACCGACGGGGGGACGAACACTGAAGCTTTCTTT
NA,TRBJ2-7,NA,TRBV28,CASSLQGPYEQYF,TGTGCCAGCAGTCTTCAGGGCCCGTACGAGCAGTACTTC
NA,TRBJ2-7,NA,TRBV4-1,CASSPQRGNDEQYF,TGCGCCAGCAGCCCCCAGAGGGGGAACGACGAGCAGTACTTC
NA,TRBJ2-7,TRBD2,TRBV5-4,CASSKSGTSVYEQYF,TGTGCCAGCAGCAAATCCGGGACTAGTGTCTACGAGCAGTACTTC
NA,TRBJ1-5,NA,TRBV18,CASSPQETATYQPQHF,TGTGCCAGCTCACCACAAGAGACAGCCACCTATCAGCCCCAGCATTTT
NA,TRBJ1-1,NA,TRBV5-1,CASSGGSLTNTEAFF,TGCGCCAGCAGCGGAGGGTCGCTGACGAACACTGAAGCTTTCTTT
NA,TRBJ2-1,NA,TRBV7-3,CASSPAGRSYNEQFF,TGTGCCAGCAGCCCCGCGGGGCGCTCCTACAATGAGCAGTTCTTC
NA,TRBJ2-1,TRBD2,TRBV30,CAWSPKGGRIRNEQFF,TGTGCCTGGAGCCCGAAAGGCGGGAGAATTCGCAATGAGCAGTTCTTC
NA,TRBJ1-4,NA,TRBV10-3,CAISVGGGREKLFF,TGTGCCATCAGTGTCGGGGGAGGACGTGAAAAACTGTTTTTT
NA,TRBJ2-7,NA,TRBV3-1/TRBV3-2,CASSQIQGYGSYEQYF,TGTGCCAGCAGCCAGATTCAGGGATATGGGTCCTACGAGCAGTACTTC
NA,TRBJ2-2,TRBD1,TRBV5-4,CASSKTGTGNTGELFF,TGTGCCAGCAGCAAAACCGGGACAGGGAACACCGGGGAGCTGTTTTTT
NA,TRBJ2-3,TRBD2,TRBV4-1,CASSQGPQRGYTDTQYF,TGCGCCAGCAGCCAAGGACCCCAGCGGGGATACACAGATACGCAGTATTTT
NA,TRBJ1-2,NA,TRBV10-3,CAIKKQGKGYTF,TGTGCCATCAAAAAGCAGGGCAAGGGCTACACCTTC
once,TRBJ1-1,NA,TRBV16,CASSQSEDSRAFF,TGTGCCAGCAGCCAATCTGAGGACAGTCGAGCTTTCTTT
NA,TRBJ1-6,NA,TRBV27,CATSQREAFKNSPLHF,TGTGCCACTTCACAACGGGAGGCCTTTAAGAATTCACCCCTCCACTTT
few,TRBJ1-1,TRBD1,TRBV29-1,CSFITGGTEAFF,TGCAGCTTTATCACAGGGGGAACTGAAGCTTTCTTT
NA,TRBJ2-7,TRBD2,TRBV5-1,CASSLYGSGFYEQYF,TGCGCCAGCAGCTTGTACGGTAGCGGGTTCTACGAGCAGTACTTC
once,TRBJ2-1,TRBD2,TRBV5-1,CASSLAGSTSGYNEQFF,TGCGCCAGCAGCTTGGCCGGGTCGACTAGCGGCTACAATGAGCAGTTCTTC